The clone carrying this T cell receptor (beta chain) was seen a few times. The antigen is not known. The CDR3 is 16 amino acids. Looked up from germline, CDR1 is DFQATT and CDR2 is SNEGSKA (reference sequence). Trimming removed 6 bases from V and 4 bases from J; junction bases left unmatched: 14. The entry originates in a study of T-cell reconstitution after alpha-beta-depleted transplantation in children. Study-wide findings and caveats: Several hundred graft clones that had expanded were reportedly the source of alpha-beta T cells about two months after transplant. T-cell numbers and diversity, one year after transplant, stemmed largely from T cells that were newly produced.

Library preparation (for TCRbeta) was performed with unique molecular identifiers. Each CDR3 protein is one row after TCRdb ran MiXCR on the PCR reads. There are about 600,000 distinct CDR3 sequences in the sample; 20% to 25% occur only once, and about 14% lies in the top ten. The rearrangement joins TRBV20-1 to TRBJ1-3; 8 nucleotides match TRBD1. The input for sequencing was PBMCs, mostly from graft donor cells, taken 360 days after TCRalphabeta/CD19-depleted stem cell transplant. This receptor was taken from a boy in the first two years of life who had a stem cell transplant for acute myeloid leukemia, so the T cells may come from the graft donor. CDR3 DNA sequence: TGCAGTGCCCGAGTGTCAGGGGGCCATCCCGGAAACACCATATATTTT. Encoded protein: CSARVSGGHPGNTIYF.